This T cell receptor (beta chain) was sequenced for a study of response to subunit inactivated influenza vaccine. General study findings and limits: Authors suggested each seasonal influenza vaccination recruits few new T cells.

TCRdb analysed the RT-PCR reads with MiXCR anew, one entry per CDR3 protein. The table lists roughly 710,000 distinct CDR3 sequences, 14% of them singletons. To note about this clonotype: Its antigen is undetermined.

Trimming cost V 0 bases and J 15 bases; bases outside gene matches: 8. Per the germline V gene, CDR1 is LGHDT and CDR2 is YNNKEL (reference sequence). The CDR3 has 15 residues. The TCR originated in a man aged 45-65 years who received an inactivated influenza vaccine. This sample comprised PBMCs from blood, obtained around 14 days before vaccination. This rearrangement joins TRBV3-1 to TRBJ2-1; 13 nucleotides match TRBD2. The CDR3 region has the DNA TGTGCCAGCAGCCAAGATTTGACTAGCGGGAGGCAGCGGTTCTTC. Its translation is CASSQDLTSGRQRFF.